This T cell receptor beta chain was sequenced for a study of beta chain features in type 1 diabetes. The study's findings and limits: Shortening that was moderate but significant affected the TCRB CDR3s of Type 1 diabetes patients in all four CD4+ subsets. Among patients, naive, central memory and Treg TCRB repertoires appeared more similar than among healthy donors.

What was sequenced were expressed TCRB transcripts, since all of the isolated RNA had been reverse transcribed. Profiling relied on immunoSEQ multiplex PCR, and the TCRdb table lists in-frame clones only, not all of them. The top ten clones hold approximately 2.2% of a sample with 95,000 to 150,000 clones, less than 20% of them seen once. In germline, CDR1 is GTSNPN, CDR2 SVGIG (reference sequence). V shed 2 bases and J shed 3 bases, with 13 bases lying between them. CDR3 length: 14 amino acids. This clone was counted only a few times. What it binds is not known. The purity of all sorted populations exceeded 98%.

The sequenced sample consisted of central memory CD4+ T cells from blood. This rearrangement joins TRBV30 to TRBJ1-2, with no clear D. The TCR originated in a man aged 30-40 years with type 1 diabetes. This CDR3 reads CAWSRFGSDYGYTF. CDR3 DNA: TGTGCCTGGAGTAGATTTGGGAGCGACTATGGCTACACCTTC.